These 30 T cell receptor beta chains came from one sample sequenced in a study of cytomegalovirus exposure and HLA in healthy donors. The PCR made use of 60 Vbeta and 13 Jbeta primers. The repertoire was sequenced with immunoSEQ multiplex PCR; TCRdb's copy has only in-frame clones and lacks some. The sample yields about 77,000 clones, around 84% seen once. The sample taken for sequencing was PBMCs. All receptors derive from a man in his forties in good health and CMV-seronegative.

This clone has more than one count but fewer than ten. This chain connects TRBV5-4 to TRBJ1-1; 10 bases align to TRBD1. V shed 4 bases and J 5 bases; nucleotides not matched to a gene: 5. Looked up from germline, CDR1 is SGHNT and CDR2 is YYREEE (reference sequence). The CDR3 has 14 residues. The chain's CDR3 is CASSQVGQGTEAFF. The CDR3 coding sequence is TGTGCCAGCAGCCAAGTGGGACAGGGGACTGAAGCTTTCTTT.

The V and J genes are TRBV28 and TRBJ2-3, with TRBD2 identical over 8 bases. Germline values: CDR1 MDHEN, CDR2 SYDVKM. The CDR3 is 16 residues long. Trimming cost V 6 bases and J 3 bases; bases outside gene matches: 11. CDR3 residues: CASSHVVAGLTDTQYF. The CDR3 bases are TGTGCCAGCAGCCACGTCGTAGCGGGATTAACAGATACGCAGTATTTT.

V usage is TRBV4-2 and J usage is TRBJ2-2; 10 bases are a match to TRBD2. In germline, CDR1 is LGHNA, CDR2 YNFKEQ. Trimming took 6 bases from V and 1 from J; bases not matched to a gene: 5. The CDR3 is 16 residues long. CDR3 region: CASREASGGNTGELFF. The DNA of the CDR3 is TGTGCCAGCAGAGAAGCTAGCGGGGGGAACACCGGGGAGCTGTTTTTT.

V gene TRBV2 combines with J gene TRBJ2-1, with 12 bases matching TRBD2. The CDR3 spans 16 residues. Germline V gene sequence: CDR1 SNHLY, CDR2 FYNNEI. Trimming took 0 bases from V and 7 from J; bases not matched to a gene: 4. The CDR3 is CASSEALAGGQNEQFF. CDR3 nucleotide sequence: TGTGCCAGCAGTGAAGCCCTAGCGGGAGGGCAAAATGAGCAGTTCTTC.

This chain connects TRBV7-2 to TRBJ2-6, with D possibly matching TRBD2 (6 bases). The length of the CDR3 is 17 residues. V shed 6 bases and J shed 0 bases, with 15 bases lying between them. CDR1 is SGHTA and CDR2 is FQGNSA in the germline V gene. CDR3 residues: CASRRDSMDSGANVLTF. The CDR3 bases are TGTGCCAGCAGACGGGACTCTATGGACTCTGGGGCCAACGTCCTGACTTTC.

The chain uses TRBV4-1 and TRBJ2-2; 7 nucleotides agree with TRBD1. The germline V gene has CDR1 MGHRA and CDR2 YSYEKL. V lost 6 bases to trimming and J lost 4 bases; unmatched junction nucleotides: 8. The CDR3 has 15 residues. The CDR3 DNA is TGCGCCAGCAGGTCCGGGACAGCCGCCACCGGGGAGCTGTTTTTT. This sequence encodes CASRSGTAATGELFF.

The chain combines TRBV7-9 with TRBJ2-1; tentatively, D is TRBD2 (5 bases). Germline-derived CDR1 and CDR2 are SEHNR and FQNEAQ (reference sequence). The CDR3 loop spans 14 amino acids. V was clipped by 5 bases and J by 7 bases, with 15 bases between them. CDR3 sequence (DNA): TGTGCCAGCAGCCGTCTGGCGGGCTGGAATGAGCAGTTCTTC. This translates into CASSRLAGWNEQFF.

The rearrangement uses TRBV4-2 and TRBJ1-5, with 8 nucleotides matching TRBD1. Unmatched junction bases numbered 7, after V lost 4 bases and J lost 2 bases. The germline gives CDR1 LGHNA, CDR2 YNFKEQ. The CDR3 runs to 16 residues. The CDR3 here is CASSPGQGGGNQPQHF. The CDR3 nucleotides are TGTGCCAGCAGCCCAGGACAGGGAGGGGGCAATCAGCCCCAGCATTTT.

V is TRBV30 and J is TRBJ2-5; a possible D gene is TRBD1 (5 bases). This CDR3 is built from 15 residues. Trimming took off 0 bases at V and 4 bases at J, with 15 bases between the two ends. In germline, CDR1 is GTSNPN, CDR2 SVGIG (reference sequence). The CDR3 coding sequence is TGTGCCTGGAGTGTACTCCAGGGTCCGGGAGAGACCCAGTACTTC. It codes for CAWSVLQGPGETQYF. The variable domain in full, completed from reference TRBV30 and TRBJ2-5, reads SQTIHQWPATLVQPVGSPLSLECTVEGTSNPNLYWYRQAAGRGLQLLFYSVGIGQISSEVPQNLSASRPQDRQFILSSKKLLLSDSGFYLCAWSVLQGPGETQYFGPGTRLLVL.

Note on this clone: The sample contains more than one DNA sequence encoding this CDR3. The gene calls are TRBV28 and TRBJ1-2, with D perhaps TRBD1 (6 bases). Trimming removed 7 bases from V and 2 bases from J, with 8 bases in between. Per the germline V gene, CDR1 is MDHEN and CDR2 is SYDVKM. The CDR3 has 12 amino acids. CDR3: CASTGQNYGYTF. Here the CDR3 DNA reads TGTGCCAGCACCGGACAGAACTATGGCTACACCTTC.

The chain couples TRBV30 to TRBJ2-7; tentative D call: TRBD2 (6 bases). CDR3 length: 14 amino acids. Germline V gene sequence: CDR1 GTSNPN, CDR2 SVGIG (reference sequence). The V end lost 3 bases, the J end lost 3 bases, and 15 bases lay between the germline ends. CDR3 region: CAWSRDGGYYEQYF. CDR3 nucleotide sequence: TGTGCCTGGAGCCGGGACGGGGGTTACTACGAGCAGTACTTC.

The chain employs TRBV5-1 and TRBJ2-2; 12 bases agree with TRBD2. V trimming: 3 bases; J trimming: 4 bases; junction bases outside the gene matches: 4. This CDR3 spans 16 amino acids. CDR1 and CDR2 from the germline V gene are SGHRS and YFSETQ. The CDR3 sequence: CASSWGLAGLTGELFF. In nucleotides, the CDR3 is TGCGCCAGCAGCTGGGGACTAGCGGGTCTCACCGGGGAGCTGTTTTTT.

In its sample, this clone was seen once. V usage is TRBV19 and J usage is TRBJ2-1, with 11 bases that match TRBD2. This CDR3 contains 15 residues. Germline V gives CDR1 LNHDA, CDR2 SQIVND (reference sequence). Trimming at V came to 6 bases and at J to 8 bases, leaving 9 bases not matched to a gene. In DNA form, the CDR3 reads TGTGCCAGTAGCGGAACTAGCGGGAGAGGCGATGAGCAGTTCTTC. Protein: CASSGTSGRGDEQFF. The variable domain in full, with the rest retrieved from reference TRBV19 and TRBJ2-1, is DGGITQSPKYLFRKEGQNVTLSCEQNLNHDAMYWYRQDPGQGLRLIYYSQIVNDFQKGDIAEGYSVSREKKESFPLTVTSAQKNPTAFYLCASSGTSGRGDEQFFGPGTRLTVL.

V gene TRBV28 combines with J gene TRBJ2-3, with D hard to call. Trimming stripped 4 bases from V and 14 bases from J, with 22 bases between. CDR1 is MDHEN and CDR2 is SYDVKM in the germline V gene. This CDR3 is built from 14 residues. The CDR3 DNA reads as TGTGCCAGCAGTTCTCCTTGGATCAGTAAAACGGGGTATTTT. The encoded protein is CASSSPWISKTGYF.

The chain recombines TRBV5-1 with TRBJ2-1; 15 nucleotides agree with TRBD2. This CDR3 region has 17 residues. CDR1 is SGHRS and CDR2 is YFSETQ in the germline V gene. V was pared by 7 bases and J by 8 bases, with 13 bases of the junction left unmatched. The CDR3 nucleotides read TGCGCCAGCGCTGGGCGCCCGGGACTAGCGGGAGGCGATGAGCAGTTCTTC. Translation: CASAGRPGLAGGDEQFF.

The J gene is TRBJ1-1, the V gene TRBV10-1; 9 bases match TRBD1. The CDR3 covers 15 residues. Germline V gene sequence: CDR1 WNHNN, CDR2 SYGVQD (reference sequence). With V trimmed by 2 bases and J by 5 bases, 6 bases remained unmatched. DNA of the CDR3: TGCGCCAGCAGTGAGCAACAGGGGGCGAAGACTGAAGCTTTCTTT. It encodes CASSEQQGAKTEAFF.

The chain has TRBV6-1 and TRBJ1-2; 9 bases are a match to TRBD1. Germline V gene data show CDR1 as MNHNS and CDR2 as SASEGT. The CDR3 is 12 amino acids. The ends lost 4 bases at V and 10 bases at J; junction bases unmatched: 4. CDR3 sequence (DNA): TGTGCCAGCAGTGGGGACAGGGTTGTCTACACCTTC. Encoded protein: CASSGDRVVYTF.

The chain joins TRBV7-2 to TRBJ1-4, with TRBD1 as a possible D gene (6 bases). The germline CDR1 and CDR2 sequences are SGHTA and FQGNSA. The CDR3 is 13 residues long. V dropped 0 bases and J dropped 8 bases, with 7 bases sitting between them. The CDR3 DNA follows: TGTGCCAGCAGCTTAGCGGGGACAGAAAAACTGTTTTTT. This encodes CASSLAGTEKLFF.

This rearrangement joins TRBV14 to TRBJ1-2, with TRBD1 matching over 7 bases. J gave up 7 bases and V 3 bases, and 5 bases lay outside the gene matches. Per the germline V gene, CDR1 is SGHDN and CDR2 is FVKESK. The CDR3 sequence is 13 residues long. In nucleotides, the CDR3 is TGTGCCAGCAGCCAGGCAGGGGGTAGTGGCTACACCTTC. This translates into CASSQAGGSGYTF. The whole variable domain, remainder taken from reference TRBV14 and TRBJ1-2, is EAGVTQFPSHSVIEKGQTVTLRCDPISGHDNLYWYRRVMGKEIKFLLHFVKESKQDESGMPNNRFLAERTGGTYSTLKVQPAELEDSGVYFCASSQAGGSGYTFGSGTRLTVV.

This clone was observed a few times. The chain joins TRBV28 to TRBJ2-7; TRBD1 agrees at 8 bases. Germline CDR1 and CDR2: MDHEN and SYDVKM. V was pared by 5 bases and J by 4 bases, with 10 bases of the junction left unmatched. CDR3 size: 15 residues. The CDR3: CASSPLGQGSYEQYF. CDR3 sequence (DNA): TGTGCCAGCAGTCCCTTAGGACAGGGCTCATACGAGCAGTACTTC.

This chain connects TRBV7-9 to TRBJ1-6, with D hard to call. This CDR3 comprises 14 residues. V dropped 5 bases and J dropped 9 bases, with 14 bases sitting between them. From germline, CDR1 is SEHNR and CDR2 FQNEAQ (reference sequence). The CDR3 DNA reads TGTGCCAGCAGCCGATCAAATGCGGGTTCACCCCTCCACTTT. Protein product: CASSRSNAGSPLHF.

The chain is built from TRBV19 and TRBJ2-7; no reliable D call. This CDR3 comprises 12 residues. From germline, CDR1 is LNHDA and CDR2 SQIVND (reference sequence). V was shortened by 6 bases and J by 3 bases, with 9 bases between the two germline ends. The CDR3 loop is CASSPGRYEQYF. Written as DNA, the CDR3 is TGTGCCAGTAGCCCAGGTCGCTACGAGCAGTACTTC.

This clone was seen once. The chain couples TRBV19 to TRBJ2-1; no clear D. CDR3 length equals 12 residues. The V gene lost 1 base and the J gene lost 9 bases, with 7 bases spanning the gap. CDR1 is LNHDA and CDR2 is SQIVND in the germline V gene (reference sequence). CDR3 sequence (DNA): TGTGCCAGTAGTATAGGACTCTCTGAGCAGTTCTTC. This gives the protein CASSIGLSEQFF.

Points on this clone: At the DNA level, this CDR3 is encoded by other sequences in the same sample as well. The rearrangement uses TRBV2 and TRBJ1-1; D ambiguous. V lost 4 bases and J 2 bases, leaving 20 bases between the germline ends. CDR1 is SNHLY, CDR2 FYNNEI, per germline. This CDR3 has 17 amino acids. The CDR3 spells CASSGRLGRATNTEAFF. The DNA of the CDR3 is TGTGCCAGCAGTGGGAGGCTCGGCCGGGCAACTAACACTGAAGCTTTCTTT. Filled out from reference TRBV2 and TRBJ1-1, the complete variable domain reads EPEVTQTPSHQVTQMGQEVILRCVPISNHLYFYWYRQILGQKVEFLVSFYNNEISEKSEIFDDQFSVERPDGSNFTLKIRSTKLEDSAMYFCASSGRLGRATNTEAFFGQGTRLTVV.

V is TRBV7-9 and J is TRBJ2-3; 7 nucleotides line up with TRBD2. Germline assignment: CDR1 SEHNR and CDR2 FQNEAQ (reference sequence). The CDR3 totals 15 residues. The junction had 5 bases not matched to a gene; V was cut back by 1 base and J by 4 bases. CDR3 nucleotide sequence: TGTGCCAGCAGCTTAGGGACTAGGATAGCAGATACGCAGTATTTT. Translation: CASSLGTRIADTQYF.

This chain uses TRBV30 with TRBJ2-7; D gene uncertain. The CDR3 runs 14 residues. Germline CDR1 and CDR2: GTSNPN and SVGIG (reference sequence). V lost 3 bases to trimming and J lost 2 bases, with 14 bases between them. The CDR3 spells CAWSLMGRTYEQYF. DNA for the CDR3: TGTGCCTGGAGCCTCATGGGCAGAACCTACGAGCAGTACTTC. Using reference TRBV30 and TRBJ2-7 for the parts outside the CDR3, the full variable domain is SQTIHQWPATLVQPVGSPLSLECTVEGTSNPNLYWYRQAAGRGLQLLFYSVGIGQISSEVPQNLSASRPQDRQFILSSKKLLLSDSGFYLCAWSLMGRTYEQYFGPGTRLTVT.

This clone was seen a single time. The rearrangement links TRBV6-5 to TRBJ2-1, with 11 nucleotides matching TRBD2. The length of the CDR3 is 15 residues. The J segment lost 7 bases and the V segment lost 5 bases, leaving 7 bases of the junction unmatched. Germline assignment: CDR1 MNHEY and CDR2 SVGAGI. This chain's CDR3 is CASSPVRLAGNEQFF. CDR3 coding DNA: TGTGCCAGCAGTCCCGTAAGACTAGCGGGAAATGAGCAGTTCTTC.

This clone was seen only a few times. V gene TRBV5-1 combines with J gene TRBJ2-2, with 12 bases matching TRBD1. The V gene end was trimmed by 1 base and the J gene end by 7 bases; junction bases not matched to a gene: 5. Germline-derived CDR1 and CDR2 are SGHRS and YFSETQ. This CDR3 has 16 amino acids. Here the CDR3 DNA reads TGCGCCAGCAGCTTGCGGGACAGGGGGCTAATCGGGGAGCTGTTTTTT. As protein: CASSLRDRGLIGELFF.

The chain is built from TRBV2 and TRBJ2-1; D possibly corresponds to TRBD2 (6 bases). The ends were cut back, 5 bases at V and 1 base at J, with 9 bases in the middle. CDR1 SNHLY and CDR2 FYNNEI come from the germline V gene. The CDR3 contains 14 residues. The CDR3 DNA reads TGTGCCAGCAGTTCTAGCGCGTCCTACAATGAGCAGTTCTTC. Encoded protein: CASSSSASYNEQFF.

The rearrangement joins TRBV4-1 to TRBJ2-3; D is ambiguous. V was trimmed by 0 bases and J by 0 bases, leaving 10 bases between them. CDR3 length equals 16 residues. Germline V CDR1 and CDR2: MGHRA, YSYEKL. This chain's CDR3 is CASSQESRTSTDTQYF. The CDR3 DNA follows: TGCGCCAGCAGCCAAGAGTCGCGAACTAGCACAGATACGCAGTATTTT.